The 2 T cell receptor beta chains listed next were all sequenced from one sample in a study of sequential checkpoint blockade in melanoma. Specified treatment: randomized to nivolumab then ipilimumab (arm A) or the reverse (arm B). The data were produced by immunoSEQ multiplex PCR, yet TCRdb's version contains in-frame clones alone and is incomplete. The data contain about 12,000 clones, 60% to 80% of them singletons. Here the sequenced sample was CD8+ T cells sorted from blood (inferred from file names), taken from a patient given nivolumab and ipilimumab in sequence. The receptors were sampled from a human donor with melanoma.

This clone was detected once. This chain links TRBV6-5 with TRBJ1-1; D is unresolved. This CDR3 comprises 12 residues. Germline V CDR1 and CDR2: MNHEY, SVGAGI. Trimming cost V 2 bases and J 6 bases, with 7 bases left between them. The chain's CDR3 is CASSYNGAEAFF. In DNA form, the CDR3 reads TGTGCCAGCAGTTACAATGGAGCTGAAGCTTTCTTT.

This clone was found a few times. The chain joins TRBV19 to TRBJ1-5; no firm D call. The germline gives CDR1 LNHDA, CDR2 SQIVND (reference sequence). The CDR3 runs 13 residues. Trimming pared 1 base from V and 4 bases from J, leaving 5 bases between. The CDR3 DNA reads TGTGCCAGTAGTATAGGCGAGAATCAGCCCCAGCATTTT. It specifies CASSIGENQPQHF. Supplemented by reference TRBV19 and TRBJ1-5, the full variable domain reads DGGITQSPKYLFRKEGQNVTLSCEQNLNHDAMYWYRQDPGQGLRLIYYSQIVNDFQKGDIAEGYSVSREKKESFPLTVTSAQKNPTAFYLCASSIGENQPQHFGDGTRLSIL.